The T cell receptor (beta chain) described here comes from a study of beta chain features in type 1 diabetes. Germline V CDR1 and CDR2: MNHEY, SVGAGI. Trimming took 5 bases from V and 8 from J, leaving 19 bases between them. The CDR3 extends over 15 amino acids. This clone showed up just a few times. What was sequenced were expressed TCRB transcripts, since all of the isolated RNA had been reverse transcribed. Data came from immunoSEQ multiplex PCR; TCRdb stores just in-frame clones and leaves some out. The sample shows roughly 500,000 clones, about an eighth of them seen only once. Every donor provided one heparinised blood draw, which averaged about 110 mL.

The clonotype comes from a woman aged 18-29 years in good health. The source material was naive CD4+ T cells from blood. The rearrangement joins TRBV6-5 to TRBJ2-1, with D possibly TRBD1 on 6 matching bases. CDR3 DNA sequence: TGTGCCAGCAGTCCCAGGGGCAGGGCGCTCGATGAGCAGTTCTTC. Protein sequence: CASSPRGRALDEQFF.